A single sample gave rise to the 2 T cell receptor beta chains below, sequenced in a study of blood T cell repertoires in COVID-19. Measured with immunoSEQ multiplex PCR; TCRdb has only the in-frame clones, and not every one. The sample carries fewer than 150,000 clones, roughly four fifths recorded once. Material for sequencing was peripheral blood. The receptor source for this set is a human donor in a cohort sampled during active COVID-19.

The genes are TRBV3-1 (or the pseudogene TRBV3-2) and TRBJ2-7; a weak D match, TRBD2 (6 bases). The germline V and J ends were trimmed by 4 bases and 2 bases, with 9 bases remaining between them. There are 13 residues in the CDR3. CDR1 LGHDT and CDR2 YNNKEL come from the germline V gene (reference sequence). The CDR3 protein is CASSRGTTYEQYF. The CDR3 nucleotides are TGTGCCAGCAGCCGCGGGACCACCTACGAGCAGTACTTC.

This clone was observed once. The chain uses TRBV9 and TRBJ1-4, with 11 nucleotides matching TRBD1. Trimming removed 3 bases from V and 2 bases from J; junction bases left unmatched: 6. The CDR3 totals 17 residues. Germline V gives CDR1 SGDLS, CDR2 YYNGEE. The CDR3 coding sequence is TGTGCCAGCAGCGGAGGACAGGGGGCGCTGACTAATGAAAAACTGTTTTTT. Its protein is CASSGGQGALTNEKLFF.